This is a list of T cell receptor beta chains from one sample in a study of neoadjuvant nivolumab and ipilimumab in lung cancer. Sequencing used immunoSEQ multiplex PCR; TCRdb keeps in-frame clones, though not all of them. The repertoire has roughly 34,000 clones, 92% of them found once; the top ten carry 2% to 2.5%. Here the sequenced sample was peripheral blood, taken after neoadjuvant nivolumab, alone or with ipilimumab, at or shortly before surgery. The receptors were sampled from an adult with non-small cell lung cancer. Both conserved end residues are part of each CDR3. A D gene is named only where the DNA matches it firmly. Clone sizes are given selectively: once, few, many, or a class where the clone is expanded.

>TRBJ2-7|TRBV11-1|TRBD1|NA
TGTGCCAGCAGCCGACGACAGGGTGGGACCTACGAGCAGTACTTC
CASSRRQGGTYEQYF
>TRBJ2-2|TRBV11-3|NA|NA
TGTGCCAGCAGCTTGGGGGGGAACACCGGGGAGCTGTTTTTT
CASSLGGNTGELFF
>TRBJ2-5|TRBV15|TRBD1|NA
TGTGCCACCAGCACCTCGAGGGGGCAGGGTAAGACCCAGTACTTC
CATSTSRGQGKTQYF
>TRBJ1-1|TRBV29-1|NA|NA
TGCAGCGTTGTGTTCGGGGCCGCGAACACTGAAGCTTTCTTT
CSVVFGAANTEAFF
>TRBJ2-7|TRBV5-4|TRBD2|once
TGTGCCAGCGCCCGACTAGCGGGAGAATCCGAGCAGTACTTC
CASARLAGESEQYF
>TRBJ1-1|TRBV20-1|NA|NA
TGCAGTGCCGCGGACGGCACTGAAGCTTTCTTT
CSAADGTEAFF
>TRBJ2-2|TRBV14|NA|NA
TGTGCCAGCAGCCAAGATCCAGACGAGGGGGGGGTAAACACCGGGGAGCTGTTTTTT
CASSQDPDEGGVNTGELFF
>TRBJ2-7|TRBV5-1|NA|NA
TGCGCCAGCAGCTCAGGGACTCAGTCCTACGAGCAGTACTTC
CASSSGTQSYEQYF
>TRBJ2-7|TRBV6-5|TRBD2|NA
TGTGCCAGCAGACCCGTGGGAGGGCGCTACTACGAGCAGTACTTC
CASRPVGGRYYEQYF
>TRBJ2-7|TRBV7-2|TRBD2|NA
TGTGCCAGCAGCTTAGCGCCGGGACTAGTATACGAGCAGTACTTC
CASSLAPGLVYEQYF
>TRBJ1-1|TRBV19|TRBD1|once
TGTGCCAGTAGTAAACAGGGGTACACTGAAGCTTTCTTT
CASSKQGYTEAFF
>TRBJ2-1|TRBV6-5|NA|once
TGTGCCAGCAGTTACAGGCAGGGGAGGTACTACAATGAGCAGTTCTTC
CASSYRQGRYYNEQFF
>TRBJ2-5|TRBV11-2|TRBD1|once
TGTGCCAGCAGCAGGGACAGACAAGAGACCCAGTACTTC
CASSRDRQETQYF
>TRBJ1-1|TRBV5-4|NA|NA
TGTGCCAGCAGCTTACAAAACAGGGTCACTGAAGCTTTCTTT
CASSLQNRVTEAFF
>TRBJ2-3|TRBV29-1|NA|NA
TGCAGCGCTCGATCACATAGGGGAATCACAGATACGCAGTATTTT
CSARSHRGITDTQYF
>TRBJ2-1|TRBV27|NA|NA
TGCAGTTCAGATGAGCAGTTCTTC
CSSDEQFF
>TRBJ2-1|TRBV7-9|NA|NA
TGTGCCAGCAGCGACGGACTAAAGCAGTTCTTC
CASSDGLKQFF
>TRBJ2-3|TRBV6-4|TRBD1|NA
TGTGCCAGCAGTGACCAGGCAGGGGGCAGTGGAACAGATACGCAGTATTTT
CASSDQAGGSGTDTQYF
>TRBJ2-1|TRBV6-1|TRBD2|NA
TGTGCCAGCAGTGAGTGGGGCGGGAGTTTTTTCTTC
CASSEWGGSFFF
>TRBJ2-5|TRBV5-1|NA|NA
TGCGCCAGCAGCCGCGACCGGGGTGGAACAGAGACCCAGTACTTC
CASSRDRGGTETQYF
>TRBJ1-2|TRBV5-1|NA|NA
TGCGCCAGCAGCTTTCTGACAGATTCCTATGGCTACACCTTC
CASSFLTDSYGYTF
>TRBJ2-5|TRBV5-1|TRBD1|NA
TGCGCCAGCAGCCCGACTAACAAGACAGGGCCAGAGACCCAGTACTTC
CASSPTNKTGPETQYF
>TRBJ2-4|TRBV27|NA|NA
TGTGCCAGCAGTCCCTACAGCGACCTAGCCAAAAACATTCAGTACTTC
CASSPYSDLAKNIQYF
>TRBJ1-1|TRBV28|NA|NA
TGTGCCAGCAGCCCCCCTCCAGGGCAGTCGGCTTTCTTT
CASSPPPGQSAFF
>TRBJ2-5|TRBV20-1|NA|NA
TGCAGTGCTGGGGGCTTTGAGACCCAGTACTTC
CSAGGFETQYF
>TRBJ2-7|TRBV11-2|NA|NA
TGTGCCAGCAGCTTAGGGTTCGGTGGGACTGCCCTCTACGAGCAGTACTTC
CASSLGFGGTALYEQYF
>TRBJ2-7|TRBV2|NA|NA
TGTGCCAGCAGTGTTACAACTCCGTACGAGCAGTACTTC
CASSVTTPYEQYF
>TRBJ2-1|TRBV18|TRBD2|NA
TGTGCCAGCTCACCACCGACGACTAGCGGGATGGATGAGCAGTTCTTC
CASSPPTTSGMDEQFF
>TRBJ1-5|TRBV5-1|NA|NA
TGCGCCAGCCTCGTGTCTGGTGAGAGCAATCAGCCCCAGCATTTT
CASLVSGESNQPQHF
>TRBJ2-7|TRBV6-5|NA|NA
TGTGCCAGCAGTTACTCCAGCTCCTACGAGCAGTACTTC
CASSYSSSYEQYF
>TRBJ2-2|TRBV9|TRBD2|NA
TGTGCCAGCAGCTCCCCGGCAACTAGCGGGATGAACACCGGGGAGCTGTTTTTT
CASSSPATSGMNTGELFF
>TRBJ1-2|TRBV27|NA|NA
TGTGCCAGCAGTTTAGGAGGGTTGCTGGGCTACACCTTC
CASSLGGLLGYTF
>TRBJ2-3|TRBV5-1|TRBD1|NA
TGCGCCAGCAGCGACAGGGGGTGGGATACGCAGTATTTT
CASSDRGWDTQYF
>TRBJ1-5|TRBV6-1|NA|once
TGTGCCAGCAGTGAAAGTTGGTCGGGGCTCTTTCAGCCCCAGCATTTT
CASSESWSGLFQPQHF
>TRBJ2-5|TRBV13|TRBD2|NA
TGTGCCAGCAGGCTTAGCGGGAGCCCCCCAGAGACCCAGTACTTC
CASRLSGSPPETQYF
>TRBJ1-4|TRBV5-4|TRBD1|NA
TGTGCCAGCAGCCGGCGACAGGGGCGGGATGAAAAACTGTTTTTT
CASSRRQGRDEKLFF
>TRBJ2-5|TRBV7-9|TRBD2|NA
TGTGCCAGCAGCCCATTAGCGGGGGCCCTCAAAGAGACCCAGTACTTC
CASSPLAGALKETQYF
>TRBJ2-7|TRBV10-3|TRBD2|NA
TGTGCCATCAGGGCGACTAGCGGGGAGCACGACGAGCAGTACTTC
CAIRATSGEHDEQYF
>TRBJ2-1|TRBV4-1|NA|NA
TGCGCCAGCAGCCAAGCGGGAGAGGGAAACTATGAGCAGTTCTTC
CASSQAGEGNYEQFF
>TRBJ1-4|TRBV5-4|NA|NA
TGTGCCAGCAGCTTGGACAGGAATGAAAAACTGTTTTTT
CASSLDRNEKLFF
>TRBJ2-7|TRBV7-8|TRBD2|NA
TGTGCCAGCAGCTCCCCAAGGACTAGCGGGAGATACGAGCAGTACTTC
CASSSPRTSGRYEQYF
>TRBJ2-2|TRBV11-2|NA|NA
TGTGCCAGCAGCCCGAGAAACACCGGGGAGCTGTTTTTT
CASSPRNTGELFF
>TRBJ2-1|TRBV5-4|NA|NA
TGTGCCAGCAGCCCTACCGGGACTCGCCTATACAATGAGCAGTTCTTC
CASSPTGTRLYNEQFF
>TRBJ1-5|TRBV6-5|NA|NA
TGTGCCAGCGCGATGAGGGGTGGCAATCAGCCCCAGCATTTT
CASAMRGGNQPQHF
>TRBJ1-5|TRBV7-6|TRBD1|NA
TGTGCCAGCAGCCGACAGGGATCATGGGCAAGCAATCAGCCCCAGCATTTT
CASSRQGSWASNQPQHF
>TRBJ2-7|TRBV15|TRBD1|NA
TGTGCCACCAGCAGAGGTCAGGGGGCCTACGAGCAGTACTTC
CATSRGQGAYEQYF
>TRBJ1-1|TRBV29-1|NA|NA
TGCAGCGTGCCCGGGGCTGAAGCTTTCTTT
CSVPGAEAFF
>TRBJ2-7|TRBV29-1|TRBD1|NA
TGCAGCGTTGGGACAGGTGGGACCTACGAGCAGTACTTC
CSVGTGGTYEQYF